Following are 9 T cell receptor beta chains from one sample sequenced in a study of radiotherapy plus CTLA-4 blockade in lung cancer. Profiled with immunoSEQ multiplex PCR; TCRdb holds only in-frame clones, not every one. This sample yields about 77,000 clones, of which around 74% are seen a single time; more than 9% belongs to the top ten. The sample was peripheral blood, taken from a patient treated with radiotherapy plus ipilimumab. These receptor sequences come from a human donor with non-small cell lung cancer whose response to radiotherapy plus ipilimumab could not be evaluated.

This clone showed up just a few times. Written as DNA, the CDR3 is TGTGCCAGCAGGGACCCAGCGGGACCCTACGAGCAGTACTTC. Its translation is CASRDPAGPYEQYF. The chain joins TRBV7-8 to TRBJ2-7; TRBD2 aligns across 7 bases. Trimming cost V 6 bases and J 2 bases; bases outside gene matches: 7. Per germline, CDR1 SGHVS and CDR2 FQNEAQ. This CDR3 has 14 residues.

This sequence joins TRBV14 and TRBJ1-2; 12 bases are a match to TRBD1. The CDR3 is 15 residues long. Germline-derived CDR1 and CDR2 are SGHDN and FVKESK. The trim removed 3 bases at V and 5 bases at J, leaving 4 bases unmatched. CDR3 DNA: TGTGCCAGCAGCCAGGGGACAGGGGGCCGGTATGGCTACACCTTC. The encoded protein is CASSQGTGGRYGYTF.

V gene TRBV2 combines with J gene TRBJ1-6; 8 nucleotides agree with TRBD1. Looked up from germline, CDR1 is SNHLY and CDR2 is FYNNEI. Trimming cost V 6 bases and J 6 bases; bases outside gene matches: 16. The CDR3 spans 18 residues. Written as DNA, the CDR3 is TGTGCCAGCAGGGTACAAGGGTTTTGGGACAGGCCTAATTCACCCCTCCACTTT. Protein product: CASRVQGFWDRPNSPLHF.

The rearrangement uses TRBV18 and TRBJ2-5; tentative D call: TRBD1 (6 bases). V was clipped by 9 bases and J by 0 bases, with 14 bases between them. The CDR3 loop spans 14 amino acids. The germline V gene has CDR1 KGHSH and CDR2 LQKENI. The CDR3 DNA sequence: TGTGCCAGTCGTAAGACAGGAGACCAAGAGACCCAGTACTTC. It is translated as CASRKTGDQETQYF.

For the CDR3, the DNA is TGTGCCAGCAGCCGCAGGGGGCTGAATTCCTACGAGCAGTACTTC. Amino acids: CASSRRGLNSYEQYF. This chain uses TRBV7-2 with TRBJ2-7, with TRBD1 matching over 8 bases. Trimming cost V 5 bases and J 1 base; bases outside gene matches: 7. Germline V gene data show CDR1 as SGHTA and CDR2 as FQGNSA. The CDR3 runs 15 residues.

V is TRBV19 and J is TRBJ2-5, with a weak D call TRBD1 (5 bases). Germline assignment: CDR1 LNHDA and CDR2 SQIVND (reference sequence). The CDR3 totals 14 residues. The V gene lost 3 bases and the J gene lost 8 bases, with 16 bases spanning the gap. The CDR3 is CASSMQGDLETQYF. DNA of the CDR3: TGTGCCAGTAGTATGCAGGGCGATCTAGAAACCCAGTACTTC.

V and J are TRBV28 and TRBJ1-5, with D unclear. Germline values: CDR1 MDHEN, CDR2 SYDVKM. Trimming took 10 bases from V and 6 from J, leaving 19 bases between them. The CDR3 totals 14 residues. In nucleotides, the CDR3 is TGTGCCACCAAAAGGGAGGGTATCGGTCAGCCCCAGCATTTT. Its translation: CATKREGIGQPQHF.

This clone was seen a few times. This chain joins TRBV5-1 and TRBJ2-6; D is undetermined. The CDR3 runs to 16 residues. V was trimmed by 0 bases and J by 2 bases, leaving 9 bases between them. The germline V gene has CDR1 SGHRS and CDR2 YFSETQ. The DNA of the CDR3 is TGCGCCAGCAGCTTGGTGTCTGGGCCTGGGGCCAACGTCCTGACTTTC. Protein product: CASSLVSGPGANVLTF.

The CDR3 sequence is CASSLERDSYEQYF. For the CDR3, the DNA is TGTGCCAGCAGCTTAGAGAGGGACTCCTACGAGCAGTACTTC. The chain recombines TRBV7-6 with TRBJ2-7; D perhaps matches TRBD2 (5 bases). Germline V gene sequence: CDR1 SGHVS, CDR2 FNYEAQ. CDR3 size: 14 residues. Trimming removed 1 base at V and 0 bases at J, with 7 bases between.